This TCR beta chain was observed in a study of shared clonotypes between healthy human individuals. General study results and limits: Clonotypes which were not shared had lower generation probabilities than clonotypes that all four donors shared. Among a few donors, roughly 5% of naive CD4 clonotypes were found in common.

Assay used: immunoSEQ multiplex PCR; TCRdb lists only in-frame clones, some missing. The profile shows 660,000 or so clones, roughly 96% of them singletons. Germline lookup yields CDR1 MNHEY and CDR2 SMNVEV (reference sequence). This CDR3 has 15 amino acids. J lost 5 bases, V lost 5 bases, and 9 bases had no gene match. Naivety among CD8 cells was defined by CD45RO negativity and positive CCR7 selection, thereby excluding terminally differentiated effector memory CD45RA+ cells. On this clone: Its antigen is currently unknown.

This TCR came from a woman aged 25 to 39 in good health. The chain employs TRBV27 and TRBJ2-5, with 9 bases fitting TRBD1. The sequenced sample was naive CD8+ T cells sorted from blood. The chain's CDR3 is CASSPVQGAVETQYF. The CDR3, as DNA: TGTGCCAGCAGTCCAGTACAGGGGGCGGTGGAGACCCAGTACTTC.